These 3 T cell receptor beta chains were sequenced from one sample in a study of T-cell memory formation after mild COVID-19. MiXCR, run by TCRdb on the 5' RACE reads, gives a single entry per CDR3 protein. Of some 310,000 distinct CDR3 sequences listed, approximately 22% are singletons. The sample was PBMCs or a T cell subset sorted from them (not recorded which). The receptors originated from a man aged 18-30 years who had mild COVID-19 (a few samples of this study predate the infection). Cell type and time point are not known.

This clonotype came up a few times. The CDR3 region is CASTGTSYEQYF. CDR3 sequence (DNA): TGCGCCAGCACCGGGACCTCCTACGAGCAGTACTTC. This rearrangement joins TRBV5-1 to TRBJ2-7, with D possibly called TRBD1 or TRBD2 (5 bases each). The CDR3 is 12 residues long. V lost 6 bases and J lost 0, with 7 bases in between. CDR1 is SGHRS, CDR2 YFSETQ, per germline.

This clonotype was picked up many times. CDR3 protein: CATSRDHSSGGSSTDTQYF. The CDR3, as DNA: TGTGCCACCAGCAGAGATCATTCTAGCGGGGGCTCTAGCACAGATACGCAGTATTTT. The chain combines TRBV15 with TRBJ2-3; 10 positions match TRBD2. The V segment lost 0 bases and the J segment 0 bases; nucleotides outside the gene matches: 9. Germline lookup yields CDR1 LNHNV and CDR2 YYDKDF (reference sequence). The CDR3 sequence is 19 residues long.

The genes are TRBV14 and TRBJ1-4; the D is unclear. This CDR3 has 14 amino acids. Trimming pared 3 bases from V and 8 bases from J, leaving 13 bases between. The germline CDR1 and CDR2 sequences are SGHDN and FVKESK. The DNA for the CDR3 is TGTGCCAGCAGCCAGGAAGAAACAGCCGAAAAACTGTTTTTT. Translated: CASSQEETAEKLFF.